This T cell receptor (beta chain) was profiled in a study of T cells expressing NK-cell markers (dated by TCRdb to the early 2020s). Describing the broader study: In sorted CD3+CD56+NKG2C+, CD3+CD56+NKG2C- and CD3+CD56-NKG2C+ T-cell subsets from about 8 donors, TCR beta-chain repertoires were profiled. Of the eight sequenced donors, seven were found to be HCMV-seropositive and one was found to be HCMV-seronegative. All eight donors whose samples were sequenced were randomly selected healthy volunteers, three of them men and five women. The libraries were sequenced on Illumina HiSeq 2000/2500, MiSeq or NextSeq, producing 2 x 150 bp reads. Findings and caveats that apply to the study as a whole: In 6 or 7 donors, the dominant CD3+CD56+NKG2C+ clonotypes ranked among the top 10 CD8+ clonotypes, making up about 1.0-7.5% of CD8+ T cells. Those dominant clonotypes were again the most abundant among CD3+CD56-NKG2C+ cells in a handful of donors, at 28.3-60.1%. It remained unclear whether the expanded NKG2C-expressing T cell clones were specific for HCMV antigens.

A commercial ELISA kit detecting HCMV-specific IgG in serum was used to determine HCMV serostatus. Ficoll density gradient centrifugation was used to isolate peripheral blood mononuclear cells from blood. Notes on this clonotype: What antigen it recognizes has not been identified.

CDR1 and CDR2 are drawn from the germline V gene (reference sequence): MNHEY, SMNVEV. Reading from cysteine to phenylalanine, the CDR3 counts 15 amino acids. DNA is not on record. The sequencing machine was an Illumina HiSeq 2000. The TCR beta cDNA libraries were made using 5'RACE template switching, a step that added both a universal primer site and unique molecular identifiers. cDNA synthesis was primed from the TCR beta constant segment and was followed by two successive PCR amplification steps. Per the source publication's procedure: Reads were demultiplexed and grouped by UMI with MIGEC, and clonotypes were assembled and quantified with MiTCR. To exclude erroneous sequences, any TCR cDNA sequence not supported by at least two reads was discarded. The tcR package was used for downstream repertoire analysis, and clonotypes were matched across fractions by CDR3 nucleotide sequence plus V segment. VDJmatch was used to annotate antigen specificity against VDJdb, with one amino acid substitution allowed in CDR3. TCRdb reprocessed the reads and assigns one entry to each CDR3 protein sequence, leaving out DNA. The V and J calls here are based on TCRdb, not the publication. This sample's listing comprises tens of thousands of distinct CDR3 sequences. The ten largest clones add up to around 60% of the sample.

This sequence uses TRBV27 and TRBJ2-7; with no DNA, the TCRdb D assignment of TRBD1 cannot be verified. The material sequenced was blood T cells: a sorted CD56 or NKG2C T cell subset, CD4+ or CD8+ T cells, or bulk PBMC T cells (not recorded which). The TCR comes from a woman between 18 and 75 years old in good health. The encoded CDR3 is CASSLSRTRIDEQYF.